The sample holds a few counts of the clone carrying this TCR beta chain. Ages ranged from about 18 to 89 years, with residence in about two dozen US areas. The sample belongs to a study of blood T cell repertoires in COVID-19. Study-level information: Both acute and convalescent COVID-19 samples were obtained from the United States, Italy and Spain. PBMCs, B-cell-depleted T cells, or T cells provided the cDNA or gDNA that made up the material.

The germline gives CDR1 MGHRA, CDR2 YSYEKL. This CDR3 spans 15 amino acids. The V end lost 0 bases, the J end lost 4 bases, and 12 bases lay between the germline ends. TCRdb's copy holds only in-frame clones and misses some; the assay was immunoSEQ multiplex PCR. The data hold 300,000 to 400,000 clones, with 86% observed a single time. This sequence originates from a woman aged 40 to 50 with acute COVID-19. Sequenced input: PBMCs or T cells enriched from blood (not recorded which). V gene TRBV4-1 combines with J gene TRBJ1-1; D unresolved. The CDR3 nucleotides read TGCGCCAGCAGCCAAGAACTTCCGGGAGCCACTGAAGCTTTCTTT. It yields the protein CASSQELPGATEAFF.